This TCR beta chain appears in the sequencing data of a study of human T cells and chemical hapten exposure. Study-wide background: Alopecia areata, totalis or universalis affected patients, mainly female.

MiXCR, run by TCRdb on the RACE reads, gives a single entry per CDR3 protein. The repertoire holds about 380,000 distinct CDR3 sequences, with roughly 4.8% as singletons. Stated time point: patch test 1, 2 weeks after DPC sensitization. Treatment described: therapeutic diphenylcyclopropenone sensitization with weekly scalp DPC. This clonotype was seen a handful of times. Germline assignment: CDR1 ENHRY and CDR2 SYGVKD. Trimming left V 3 bases short and J 0 bases short, with 18 bases between. CDR3 length: 19 residues. This rearrangement joins TRBV10-3 to TRBJ2-6, with D perhaps TRBD2 (7 bases). The TCR sequence derives from a woman aged 45 to 65 with alopecia areata. Some clones in this sample may be carry-over from other donors' samples. The sample consisted of whole blood, taken in connection with sensitization to the hapten diphenylcyclopropenone (DPC). The CDR3 bases are TGTGCCATCAGTGACCCCCTCCGGGGGGCCATCTCTGGGGCCAACGTCCTGACTTTC. Translation: CAISDPLRGAISGANVLTF.